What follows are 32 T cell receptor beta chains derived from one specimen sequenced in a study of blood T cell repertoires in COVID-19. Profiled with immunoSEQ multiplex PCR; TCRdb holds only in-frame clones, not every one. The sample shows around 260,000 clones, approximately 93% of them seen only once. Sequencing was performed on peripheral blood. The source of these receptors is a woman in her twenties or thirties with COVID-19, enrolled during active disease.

The CDR3 here is CASSKVTSTDTQYF. CDR3 bases: TGTGCCAGCAGCAAAGTGACTAGCACAGATACGCAGTATTTT. This chain links TRBV11-2 with TRBJ2-3; D remains ambiguous. Deletions cut 5 bases from V and 0 bases from J, with 9 bases between. CDR1 is SGHAT and CDR2 is FQNNGV in the germline V gene. CDR3 length: 14 amino acids.

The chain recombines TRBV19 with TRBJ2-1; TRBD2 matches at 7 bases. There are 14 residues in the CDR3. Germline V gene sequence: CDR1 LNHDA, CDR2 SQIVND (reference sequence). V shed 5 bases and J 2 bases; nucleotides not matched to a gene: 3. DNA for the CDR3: TGTGCCAGTAGTGGGCTAGCGGCCTACAATGAGCAGTTCTTC. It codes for CASSGLAAYNEQFF.

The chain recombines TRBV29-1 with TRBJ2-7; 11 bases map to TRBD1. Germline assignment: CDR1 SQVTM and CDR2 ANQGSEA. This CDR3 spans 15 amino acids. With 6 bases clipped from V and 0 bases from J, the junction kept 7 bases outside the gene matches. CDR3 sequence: CSVSMGTGGSYEQYF. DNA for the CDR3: TGCAGCGTCAGTATGGGGACAGGGGGCTCCTACGAGCAGTACTTC.

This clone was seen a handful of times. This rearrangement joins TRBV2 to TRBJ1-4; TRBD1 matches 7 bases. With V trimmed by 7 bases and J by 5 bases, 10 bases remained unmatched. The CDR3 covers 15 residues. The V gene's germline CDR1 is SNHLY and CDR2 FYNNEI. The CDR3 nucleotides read TGTGCCAGCACCAACCTGGGACAGCTGAATGAAAAACTGTTTTTT. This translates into CASTNLGQLNEKLFF.

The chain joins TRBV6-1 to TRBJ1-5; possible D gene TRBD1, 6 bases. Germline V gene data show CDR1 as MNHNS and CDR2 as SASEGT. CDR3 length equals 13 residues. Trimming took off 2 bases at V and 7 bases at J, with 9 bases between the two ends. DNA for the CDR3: TGTGCCAGCAGTGAACGGGGGGCACAGCCCCAGCATTTT. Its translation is CASSERGAQPQHF.

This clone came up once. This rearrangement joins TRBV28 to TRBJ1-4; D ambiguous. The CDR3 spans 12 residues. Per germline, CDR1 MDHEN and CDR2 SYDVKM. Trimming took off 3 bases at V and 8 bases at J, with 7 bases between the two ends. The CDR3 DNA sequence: TGTGCCAGCAGTTTGGCGGGCGAAAAACTGTTTTTT. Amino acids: CASSLAGEKLFF.

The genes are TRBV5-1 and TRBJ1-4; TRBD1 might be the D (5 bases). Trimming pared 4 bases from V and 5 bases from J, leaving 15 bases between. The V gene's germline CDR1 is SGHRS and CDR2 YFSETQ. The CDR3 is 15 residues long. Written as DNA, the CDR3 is TGCGCCAGCAGCCCTGGGGGGGGACCGAATGAAAAACTGTTTTTT. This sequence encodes CASSPGGGPNEKLFF.

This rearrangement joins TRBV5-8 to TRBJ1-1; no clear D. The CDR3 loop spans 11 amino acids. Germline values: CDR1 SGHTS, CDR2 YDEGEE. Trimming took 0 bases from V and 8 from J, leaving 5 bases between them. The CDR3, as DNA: TGTGCCAGCAGCTTGGCCAGGGAAGCTTTCTTT. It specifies CASSLAREAFF. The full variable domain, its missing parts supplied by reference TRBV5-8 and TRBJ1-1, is EAGVTQSPTHLIKTRGQQATLRCSPISGHTSVYWYQQALGLGLQFLLWYDEGEERNRGNFPPRFSGRQFPNYSSELNVNALELEDSALYLCASSLAREAFFGQGTRLTVV.

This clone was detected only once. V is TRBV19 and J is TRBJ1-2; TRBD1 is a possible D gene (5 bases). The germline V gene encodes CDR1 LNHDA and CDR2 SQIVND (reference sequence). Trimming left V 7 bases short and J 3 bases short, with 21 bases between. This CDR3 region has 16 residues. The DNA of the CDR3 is TGTGCCAGTACAATAACCTCCGGCAGGGAAGACTATGGCTACACCTTC. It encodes CASTITSGREDYGYTF.

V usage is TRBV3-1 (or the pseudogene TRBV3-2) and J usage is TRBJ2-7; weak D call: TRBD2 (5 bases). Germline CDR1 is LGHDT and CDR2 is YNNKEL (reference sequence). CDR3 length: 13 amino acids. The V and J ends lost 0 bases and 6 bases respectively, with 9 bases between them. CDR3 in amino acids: CASSQDGNVEQYF. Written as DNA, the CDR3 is TGTGCCAGCAGCCAAGACGGGAACGTCGAGCAGTACTTC.

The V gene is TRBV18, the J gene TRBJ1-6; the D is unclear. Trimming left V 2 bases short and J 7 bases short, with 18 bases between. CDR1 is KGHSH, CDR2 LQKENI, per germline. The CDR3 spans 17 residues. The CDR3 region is CASSPFPSVVGNSPLHF. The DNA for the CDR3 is TGTGCCAGCTCACCATTTCCCAGCGTCGTCGGAAATTCACCCCTCCACTTT.

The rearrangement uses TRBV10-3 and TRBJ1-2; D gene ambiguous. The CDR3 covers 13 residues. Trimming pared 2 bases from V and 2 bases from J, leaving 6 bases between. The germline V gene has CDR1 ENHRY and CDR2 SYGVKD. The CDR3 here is CAISEGQNYGYTF. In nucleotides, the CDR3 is TGTGCCATCAGTGAGGGGCAAAACTATGGCTACACCTTC.

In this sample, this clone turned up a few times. Here the CDR3 reads CAWSPAPGDTIYF. Written as DNA, the CDR3 is TGTGCCTGGAGTCCCGCCCCGGGGGACACCATATATTTT. This chain uses TRBV30 with TRBJ1-3, with a possible D match to TRBD1 (5 bases). V lost 2 bases, J lost 8 bases, and 13 bases lay in between. The CDR3 runs to 13 residues. Germline V gene lookup returns CDR1 GTSNPN and CDR2 SVGIG (reference sequence).

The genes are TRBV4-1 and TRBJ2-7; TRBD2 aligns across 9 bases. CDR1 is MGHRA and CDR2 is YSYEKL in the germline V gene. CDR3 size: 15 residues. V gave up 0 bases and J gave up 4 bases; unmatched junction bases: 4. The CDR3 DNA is TGCGCCAGCAGCCAAGAAGGGACTAGCTTATACGAGCAGTACTTC. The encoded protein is CASSQEGTSLYEQYF.

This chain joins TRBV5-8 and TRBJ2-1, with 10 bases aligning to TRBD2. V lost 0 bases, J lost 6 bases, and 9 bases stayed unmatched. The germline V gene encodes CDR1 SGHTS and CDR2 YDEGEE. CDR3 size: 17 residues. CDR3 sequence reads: CASSLDLTGLAPNEQFF. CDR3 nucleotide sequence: TGTGCCAGCAGCTTGGATCTGACGGGACTAGCGCCCAATGAGCAGTTCTTC.

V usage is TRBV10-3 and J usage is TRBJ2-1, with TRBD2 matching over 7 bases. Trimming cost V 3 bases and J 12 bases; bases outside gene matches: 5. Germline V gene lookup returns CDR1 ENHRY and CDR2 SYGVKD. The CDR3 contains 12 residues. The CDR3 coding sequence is TGTGCCATCAGTGAAATTAGCGGGCCGCAGTTCTTC. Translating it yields CAISEISGPQFF.

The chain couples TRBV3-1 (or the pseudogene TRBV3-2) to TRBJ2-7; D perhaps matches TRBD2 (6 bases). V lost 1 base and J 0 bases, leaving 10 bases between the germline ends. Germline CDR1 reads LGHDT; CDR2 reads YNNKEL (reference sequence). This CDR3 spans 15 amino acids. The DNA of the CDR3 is TGTGCCAGCAGCCAAGGCGGGGTCAGCTCCTACGAGCAGTACTTC. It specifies CASSQGGVSSYEQYF.

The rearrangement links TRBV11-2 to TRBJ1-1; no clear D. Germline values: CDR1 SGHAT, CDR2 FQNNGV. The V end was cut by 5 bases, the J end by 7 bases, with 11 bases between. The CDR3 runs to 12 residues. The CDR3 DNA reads TGTGCCAGCAGCCAAGCCATGATTGAAGCTTTCTTT. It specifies CASSQAMIEAFF.

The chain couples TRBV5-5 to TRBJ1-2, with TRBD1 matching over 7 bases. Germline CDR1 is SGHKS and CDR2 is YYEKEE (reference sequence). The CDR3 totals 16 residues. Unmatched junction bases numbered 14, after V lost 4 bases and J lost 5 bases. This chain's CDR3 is CASSPRPDRVFYGYTF. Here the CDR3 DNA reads TGTGCCAGCAGCCCAAGGCCAGACAGGGTCTTTTATGGCTACACCTTC. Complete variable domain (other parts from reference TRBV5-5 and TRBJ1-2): DAGVTQSPTHLIKTRGQQVTLRCSPISGHKSVSWYQQVLGQGPQFIFQYYEKEERGRGNFPDRFSARQFPNYSSELNVNALLLGDSALYLCASSPRPDRVFYGYTFGSGTRLTVV.

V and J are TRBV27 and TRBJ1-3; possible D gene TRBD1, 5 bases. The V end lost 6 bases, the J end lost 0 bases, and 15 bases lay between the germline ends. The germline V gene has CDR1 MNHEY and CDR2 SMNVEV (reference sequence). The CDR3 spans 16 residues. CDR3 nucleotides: TGTGCCAGCAGCTCCACTCAGGGTCACTCTGGAAACACCATATATTTT. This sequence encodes CASSSTQGHSGNTIYF.

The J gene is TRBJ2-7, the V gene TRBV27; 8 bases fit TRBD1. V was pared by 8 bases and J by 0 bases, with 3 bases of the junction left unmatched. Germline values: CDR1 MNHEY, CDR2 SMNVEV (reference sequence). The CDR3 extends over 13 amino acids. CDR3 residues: CASGDRTSYEQYF. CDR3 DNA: TGTGCCAGCGGGGACAGGACCTCCTACGAGCAGTACTTC.

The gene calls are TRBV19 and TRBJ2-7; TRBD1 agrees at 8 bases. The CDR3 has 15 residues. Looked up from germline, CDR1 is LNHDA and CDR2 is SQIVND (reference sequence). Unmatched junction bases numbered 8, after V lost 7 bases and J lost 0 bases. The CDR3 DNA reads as TGTGCCAGTACCCTAGGACAGGGTGGCTCCTACGAGCAGTACTTC. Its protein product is CASTLGQGGSYEQYF.

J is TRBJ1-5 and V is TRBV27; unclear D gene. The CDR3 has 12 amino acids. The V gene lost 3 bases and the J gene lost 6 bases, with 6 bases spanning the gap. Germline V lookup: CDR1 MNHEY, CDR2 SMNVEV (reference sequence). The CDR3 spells CASSFPGQPQHF. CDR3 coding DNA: TGTGCCAGCAGTTTCCCCGGTCAGCCCCAGCATTTT.

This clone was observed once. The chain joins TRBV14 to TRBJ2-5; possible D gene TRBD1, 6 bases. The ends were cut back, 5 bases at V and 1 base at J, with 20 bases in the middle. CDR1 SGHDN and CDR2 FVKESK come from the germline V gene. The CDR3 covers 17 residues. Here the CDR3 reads CASSAVGPGHFQETQYF. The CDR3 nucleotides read TGTGCCAGCAGCGCAGTTGGACCGGGACACTTCCAAGAGACCCAGTACTTC.

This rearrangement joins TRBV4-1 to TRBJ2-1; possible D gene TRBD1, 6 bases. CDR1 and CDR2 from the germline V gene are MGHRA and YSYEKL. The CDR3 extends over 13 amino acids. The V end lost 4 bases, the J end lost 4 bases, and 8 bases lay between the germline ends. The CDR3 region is CASSPQGYNEQFF. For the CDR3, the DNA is TGCGCCAGCAGCCCACAGGGATACAATGAGCAGTTCTTC.

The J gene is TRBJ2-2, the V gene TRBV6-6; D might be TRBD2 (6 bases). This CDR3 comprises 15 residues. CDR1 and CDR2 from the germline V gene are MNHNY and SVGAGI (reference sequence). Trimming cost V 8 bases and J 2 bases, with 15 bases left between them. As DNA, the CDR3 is TGTGCCAGCGCTAAGGCGGGATCCAACACCGGGGAGCTGTTTTTT. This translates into CASAKAGSNTGELFF.

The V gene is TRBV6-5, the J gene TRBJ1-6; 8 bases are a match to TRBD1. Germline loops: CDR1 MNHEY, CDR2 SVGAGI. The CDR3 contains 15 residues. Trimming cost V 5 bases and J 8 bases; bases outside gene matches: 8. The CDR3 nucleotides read TGTGCCAGCAGTCCTGCCCCAGGGGGCGATTCACCCCTCCACTTT. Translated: CASSPAPGGDSPLHF.

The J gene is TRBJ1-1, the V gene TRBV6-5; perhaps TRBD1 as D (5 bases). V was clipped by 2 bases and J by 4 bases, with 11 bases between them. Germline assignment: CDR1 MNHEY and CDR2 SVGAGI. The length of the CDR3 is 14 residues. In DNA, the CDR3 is TGTGCCAGCAGTTACCCCCTCGGGGGCACTGAAGCTTTCTTT. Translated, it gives CASSYPLGGTEAFF.

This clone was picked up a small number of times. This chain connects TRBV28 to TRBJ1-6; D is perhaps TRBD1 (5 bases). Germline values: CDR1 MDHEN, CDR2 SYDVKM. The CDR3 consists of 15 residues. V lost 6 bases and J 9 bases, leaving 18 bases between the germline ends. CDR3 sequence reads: CASSIISGQGSPLHF. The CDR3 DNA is TGTGCCAGCAGCATAATATCAGGGCAGGGTTCACCCCTCCACTTT. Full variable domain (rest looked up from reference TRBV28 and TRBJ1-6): DVKVTQSSRYLVKRTGEKVFLECVQDMDHENMFWYRQDPGLGLRLIYFSYDVKMKEKGDIPEGYSVSREKKERFSLILESASTNQTSMYLCASSIISGQGSPLHFGNGTRLTVT.

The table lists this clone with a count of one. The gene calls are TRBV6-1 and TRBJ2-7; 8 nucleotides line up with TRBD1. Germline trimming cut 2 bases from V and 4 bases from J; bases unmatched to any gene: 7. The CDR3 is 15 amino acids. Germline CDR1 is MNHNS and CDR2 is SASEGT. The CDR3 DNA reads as TGTGCCAGCAGTGAATGGACAGGGAGCGGATACGAGCAGTACTTC. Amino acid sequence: CASSEWTGSGYEQYF.

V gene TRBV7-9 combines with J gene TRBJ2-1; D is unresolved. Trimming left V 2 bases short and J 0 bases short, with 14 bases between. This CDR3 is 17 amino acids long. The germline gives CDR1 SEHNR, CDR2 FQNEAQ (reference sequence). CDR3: CASSLPPSQISYNEQFF. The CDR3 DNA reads TGTGCCAGCAGCTTACCCCCATCCCAGATCTCCTACAATGAGCAGTTCTTC.

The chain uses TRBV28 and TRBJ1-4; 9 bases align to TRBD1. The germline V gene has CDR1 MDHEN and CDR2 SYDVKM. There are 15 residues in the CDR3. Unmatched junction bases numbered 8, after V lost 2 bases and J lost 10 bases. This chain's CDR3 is CASSLIPTGGGKLFF. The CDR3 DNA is TGTGCCAGCAGTTTAATACCAACAGGGGGCGGAAAACTGTTTTTT.